This T cell receptor beta chain was obtained from a study of technical replicates of blood from a few donors (dated 2017 in TCRdb). A word on this clone: The antigen it recognizes is unknown. One base away there is no much larger clone; base qualities are not given.

Library creation used the immunoSEQ multiplex PCR assay. TCRdb provides this immuneACCESS table in a form limited to in-frame rearrangements. Some clones are lacking; in checked studies, under half of them reflect an unresolved V gene, and why the rest are absent is not known. For this sample the table gives roughly 90,000 clones, of which just under 95% were detected only once. The leading ten clones occupy roughly 0.26% of the sample. The cysteine opens and the phenylalanine closes a CDR3 of 13 amino acids. Of the read, only the CDR3 DNA is kept; its 39 bases are in frame from base 1. CDR1 is given as MNHNS and CDR2 as SASEGT, both from the germline V gene. V is reduced by 10 bases and J by 0 bases, leaving a spacing of 13 bases between them.

Rearrangement joined TRBV6-1 to TRBJ2-7; the D segment could be TRBD2, given 5 matching bases. The TCR originated in a human donor in good health. The sequenced material came from T cells isolated from PBMCs. The DNA sequence follows: TGTGCCACCCGGACGGGGTACTCCTACGAGCAGTACTTC. Its protein product is CATRTGYSYEQYF.